The source of this TCR beta chain is a study of blood T cell repertoires in COVID-19. Study-wide context: COVID-19 samples from acute and convalescent phases originated in the United States, Italy and Spain.

V lost 5 bases, J lost 8 bases, and 7 bases stayed unmatched. Germline CDR1 SGHNT, CDR2 YYREEE (reference sequence). The CDR3 has 13 residues. In the original processing: Estimation of nucleated cell counts relied on the amplification of reference gene primers. Assay used: immunoSEQ multiplex PCR; TCRdb lists only in-frame clones, some missing. V, J and clone size were drawn from that table, and D and trimming were deduced from the DNA. The sample includes around 470,000 clones, less than 95% of them seen just once. Material: PBMCs or T cells enriched from blood (not recorded which). This chain connects TRBV5-4 to TRBJ1-2; TRBD1 agrees at 9 bases. The clonotype was recovered from a man between 18 and 29 years old who had recovered from COVID-19. The CDR3, as DNA: TGTGCCAGCAGGGACAGGGGTCCCCTCGGCTACACCTTC. Translation gives CASRDRGPLGYTF.